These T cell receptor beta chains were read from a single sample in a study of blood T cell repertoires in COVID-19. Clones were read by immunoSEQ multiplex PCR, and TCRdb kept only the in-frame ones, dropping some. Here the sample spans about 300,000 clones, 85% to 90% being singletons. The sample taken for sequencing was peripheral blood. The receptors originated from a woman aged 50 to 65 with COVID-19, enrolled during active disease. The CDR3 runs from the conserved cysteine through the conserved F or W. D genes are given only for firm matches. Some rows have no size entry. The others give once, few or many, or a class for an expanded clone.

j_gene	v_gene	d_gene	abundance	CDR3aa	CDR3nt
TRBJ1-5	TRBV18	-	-	CASSPQGAGQGQPQHF	TGTGCCAGCTCACCACAGGGTGCAGGGCAGGGACAGCCCCAGCATTTT
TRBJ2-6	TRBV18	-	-	CASSPVDSGANVLTF	TGTGCCAGCTCACCGGTAGACTCTGGGGCCAACGTCCTGACTTTC
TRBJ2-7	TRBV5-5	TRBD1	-	CASSFGQGSYEQYF	TGTGCCAGCAGCTTTGGACAGGGTAGCTACGAGCAGTACTTC
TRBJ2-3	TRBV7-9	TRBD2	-	CASSLPTSGFSTDTQYF	TGTGCCAGCAGCTTACCGACTAGCGGGTTTAGCACAGATACGCAGTATTTT
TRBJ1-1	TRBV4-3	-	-	CASSPNRDAEAFF	TGCGCCAGCAGCCCCAACAGGGATGCTGAAGCTTTCTTT
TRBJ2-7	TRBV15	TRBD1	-	CATSSQDGTALSYEQYF	TGTGCCACCAGCAGCCAAGACGGGACAGCACTTTCCTACGAGCAGTACTTC
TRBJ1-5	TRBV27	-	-	CASSLIASNQPQHF	TGTGCCAGCAGTTTAATAGCTAGCAATCAGCCCCAGCATTTT
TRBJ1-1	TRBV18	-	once	CASSPGHHSGATEAFF	TGTGCCAGCTCACCAGGACACCACTCGGGTGCCACTGAAGCTTTCTTT
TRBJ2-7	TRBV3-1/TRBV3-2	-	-	CASSPGRRSSYEQYF	TGTGCCAGCAGCCCCGGTCGTAGGAGCTCCTACGAGCAGTACTTC
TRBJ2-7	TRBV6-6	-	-	CASSYMESSYEQYF	TGTGCCAGCAGTTATATGGAGAGCTCCTACGAGCAGTACTTC
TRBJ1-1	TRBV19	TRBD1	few	CASSPGGASWNTEAFF	TGTGCCAGTAGTCCAGGGGGCGCCAGCTGGAACACTGAAGCTTTCTTT
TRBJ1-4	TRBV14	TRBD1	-	CASSQVRDRAGRKLFF	TGTGCCAGCAGCCAAGTACGGGACAGGGCCGGTAGAAAACTGTTTTTT
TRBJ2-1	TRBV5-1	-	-	CASSLGQAYNEQFF	TGCGCCAGCAGCTTGGGACAGGCCTACAATGAGCAGTTCTTC
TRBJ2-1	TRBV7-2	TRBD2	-	CASSLAAGRGANEQFF	TGTGCCAGCAGCTTAGCGGCCGGGCGGGGGGCCAATGAGCAGTTCTTC
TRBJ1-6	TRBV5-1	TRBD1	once	CASARDRADSPLHF	TGCGCCAGCGCCCGGGACAGAGCTGATTCACCCCTCCACTTT
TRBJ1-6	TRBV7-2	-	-	CASSLAREASPLHF	TGTGCCAGCAGCTTAGCTAGGGAGGCTTCACCCCTCCACTTT
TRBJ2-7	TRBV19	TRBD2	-	CASSINSASGNPREQYF	TGTGCCAGTAGTATAAATTCGGCTAGCGGGAACCCTCGCGAGCAGTACTTC
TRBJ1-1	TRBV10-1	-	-	CASSESPLTGEAFF	TGCGCCAGCAGTGAGTCCCCACTGACAGGAGAAGCTTTCTTT
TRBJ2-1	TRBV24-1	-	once	CATSDMDYHNEQFF	TGTGCCACCAGTGATATGGACTACCACAATGAGCAGTTCTTC
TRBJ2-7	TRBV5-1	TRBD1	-	CASRGTGLWEQYF	TGCGCCAGCAGGGGGACAGGGCTATGGGAGCAGTACTTC
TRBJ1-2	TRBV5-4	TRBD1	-	CASSLEFEGQGNGYTF	TGTGCCAGCAGCTTGGAGTTTGAGGGACAGGGTAATGGCTACACCTTC
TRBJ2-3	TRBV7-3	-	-	CASSLNSLSTDTQYF	TGTGCCAGCAGCTTAAATTCACTCAGCACAGATACGCAGTATTTT
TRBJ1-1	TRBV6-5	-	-	CASSYSQGRAEAFF	TGTGCCAGCAGTTACTCCCAGGGTCGCGCTGAAGCTTTCTTT
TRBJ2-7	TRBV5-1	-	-	CASSPQPSSAAYEQYF	TGCGCCAGCAGCCCACAACCATCCAGCGCAGCCTACGAGCAGTACTTC
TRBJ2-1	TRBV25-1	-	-	CASSAPGLKAFF	TGTGCCAGCAGTGCACCGGGACTCAAGGCGTTCTTC
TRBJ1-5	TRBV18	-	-	CASSPPAGDHQPQHF	TGTGCCAGCTCACCACCGGCAGGGGATCATCAGCCCCAGCATTTT
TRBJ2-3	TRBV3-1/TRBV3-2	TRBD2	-	CASSEGVVVAGEWADTQYF	TGTGCCAGCAGCGAAGGGGTTGTGGTAGCGGGAGAATGGGCAGATACGCAGTATTTT
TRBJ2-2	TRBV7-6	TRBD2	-	CASSPTLSGRAGSTGELFF	TGTGCCAGCAGCCCGACTCTTAGCGGGAGGGCCGGTAGCACCGGGGAGCTGTTTTTT
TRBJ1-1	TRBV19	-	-	CASPPTISGGTRATEAFF	TGTGCCAGCCCACCTACTATATCGGGTGGAACCCGTGCCACTGAAGCTTTCTTT
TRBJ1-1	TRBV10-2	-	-	CASTQRGGLTIDTEAFF	TGCGCCAGCACCCAGAGGGGGGGGCTTACGATAGACACTGAAGCTTTCTTT
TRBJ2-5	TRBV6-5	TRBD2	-	CASSYLPGLGAQYF	TGTGCCAGCAGTTACTTACCGGGACTAGGGGCTCAGTACTTC
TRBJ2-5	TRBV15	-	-	CATSRVDRRETQYF	TGTGCCACCAGCAGAGTCGACAGACGAGAGACCCAGTACTTC
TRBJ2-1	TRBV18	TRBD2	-	CASSPGLALEQFF	TGTGCCAGCTCACCGGGACTAGCGTTGGAGCAGTTCTTC
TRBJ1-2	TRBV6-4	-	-	CASSDTGREGYTF	TGTGCCAGCAGTGATACGGGCCGGGAGGGCTACACCTTC
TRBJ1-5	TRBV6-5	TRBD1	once	CASSRTGWGQPQHF	TGTGCCAGCAGTCGGACAGGGTGGGGTCAGCCCCAGCATTTT
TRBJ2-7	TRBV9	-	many	CASSVEQGSNEQYF	TGTGCCAGCAGCGTAGAGCAGGGGTCGAACGAGCAGTACTTC
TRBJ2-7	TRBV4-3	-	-	CASSQDSSYEQYF	TGCGCCAGCAGCCAGGACAGTTCCTACGAGCAGTACTTC
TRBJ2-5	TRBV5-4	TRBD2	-	CASSWAGLHQETQYF	TGTGCCAGCAGCTGGGCGGGACTACACCAAGAGACCCAGTACTTC
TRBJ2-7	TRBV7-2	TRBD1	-	CASSLARDRPYEQYF	TGTGCCAGCAGCTTAGCGAGGGACAGGCCCTACGAGCAGTACTTC
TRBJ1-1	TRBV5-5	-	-	CASSFMTGGGNTEAFF	TGTGCCAGCAGCTTCATGACAGGCGGAGGGAACACTGAAGCTTTCTTT
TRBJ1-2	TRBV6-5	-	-	CASSYSREINYGYTF	TGTGCCAGCAGTTACTCGAGGGAGATTAACTATGGCTACACCTTC
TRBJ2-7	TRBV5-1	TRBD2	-	CASSLVPGTSLHYEQYF	TGCGCCAGCAGCTTGGTGCCGGGGACTAGCCTGCACTACGAGCAGTACTTC
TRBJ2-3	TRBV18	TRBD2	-	CASSPPGAAGGNTDTQYF	TGTGCCAGCTCACCACCGGGGGCTGCGGGAGGGAACACAGATACGCAGTATTTT
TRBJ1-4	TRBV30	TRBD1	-	CAWSGQGGEKLFF	TGTGCCTGGTCGGGACAGGGCGGCGAAAAACTGTTTTTT
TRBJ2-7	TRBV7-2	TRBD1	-	CASSNNRGSAEQYF	TGTGCCAGCAGCAACAACAGGGGGTCCGCCGAGCAGTACTTC